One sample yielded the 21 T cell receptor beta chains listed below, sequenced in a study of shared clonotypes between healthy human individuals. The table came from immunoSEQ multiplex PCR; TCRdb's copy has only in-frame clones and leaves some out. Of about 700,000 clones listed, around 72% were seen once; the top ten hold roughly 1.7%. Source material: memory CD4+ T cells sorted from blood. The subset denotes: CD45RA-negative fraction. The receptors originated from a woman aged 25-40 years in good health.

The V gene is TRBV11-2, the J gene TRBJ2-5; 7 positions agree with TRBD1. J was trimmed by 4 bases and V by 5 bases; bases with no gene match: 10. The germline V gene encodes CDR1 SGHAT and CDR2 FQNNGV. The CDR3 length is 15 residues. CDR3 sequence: CASSQQGRVRETQYF. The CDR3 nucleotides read TGTGCCAGCAGCCAACAGGGGCGGGTGCGAGAGACCCAGTACTTC.

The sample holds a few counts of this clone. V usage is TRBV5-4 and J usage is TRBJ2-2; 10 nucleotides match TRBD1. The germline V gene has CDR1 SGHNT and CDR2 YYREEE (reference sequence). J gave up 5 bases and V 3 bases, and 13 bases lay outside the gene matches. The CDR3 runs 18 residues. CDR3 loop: CASSSGPPGQGNTGELFF. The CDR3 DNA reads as TGTGCCAGCAGCTCCGGACCTCCGGGACAGGGGAATACCGGGGAGCTGTTTTTT.

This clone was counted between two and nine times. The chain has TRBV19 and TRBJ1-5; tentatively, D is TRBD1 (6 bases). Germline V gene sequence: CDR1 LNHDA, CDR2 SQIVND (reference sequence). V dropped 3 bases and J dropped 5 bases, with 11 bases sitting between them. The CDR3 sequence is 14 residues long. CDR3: CASSITGRYQPQHF. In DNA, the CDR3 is TGTGCCAGTAGTATCACAGGGAGGTATCAGCCCCAGCATTTT.

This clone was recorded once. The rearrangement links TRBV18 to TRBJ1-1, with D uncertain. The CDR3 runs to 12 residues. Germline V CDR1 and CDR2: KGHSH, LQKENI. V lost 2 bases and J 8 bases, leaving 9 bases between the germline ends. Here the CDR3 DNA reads TGTGCCAGCTCACCAAGAACCGGAGAAGCTTTCTTT. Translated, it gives CASSPRTGEAFF. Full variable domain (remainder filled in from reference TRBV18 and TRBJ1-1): NAGVMQNPRHLVRRRGQEARLRCSPMKGHSHVYWYRQLPEEGLKFMVYLQKENIIDESGMPKERFSAEFPKEGPSILRIQQVVRGDSAAYFCASSPRTGEAFFGQGTRLTVV.

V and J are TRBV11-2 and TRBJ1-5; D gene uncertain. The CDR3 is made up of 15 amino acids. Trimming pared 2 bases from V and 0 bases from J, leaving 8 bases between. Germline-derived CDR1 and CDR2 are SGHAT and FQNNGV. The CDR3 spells CASSLCRYSNQPQHF. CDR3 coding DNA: TGTGCCAGCAGCTTATGCAGGTATAGCAATCAGCCCCAGCATTTT.

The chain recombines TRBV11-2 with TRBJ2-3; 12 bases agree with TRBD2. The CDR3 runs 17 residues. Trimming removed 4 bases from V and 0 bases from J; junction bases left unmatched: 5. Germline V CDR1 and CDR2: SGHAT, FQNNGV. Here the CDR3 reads CASSSGGLAGSTDTQYF. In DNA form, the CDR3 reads TGTGCCAGCAGCTCAGGTGGACTAGCGGGAAGCACAGATACGCAGTATTTT.

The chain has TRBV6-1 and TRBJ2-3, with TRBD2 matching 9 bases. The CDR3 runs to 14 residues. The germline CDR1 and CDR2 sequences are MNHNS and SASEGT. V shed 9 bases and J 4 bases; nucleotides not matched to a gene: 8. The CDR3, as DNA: TGTGCCAGTGGTGCGGGAGGGCCGGCAGATACGCAGTATTTT. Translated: CASGAGGPADTQYF.

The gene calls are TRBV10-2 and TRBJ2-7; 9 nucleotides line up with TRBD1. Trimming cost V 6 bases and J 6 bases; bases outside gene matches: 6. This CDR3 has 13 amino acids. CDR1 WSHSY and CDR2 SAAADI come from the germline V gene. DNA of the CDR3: TGCGCCAGCAGCCCGGGACAGGGAGGCGAGCAGTACTTC. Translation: CASSPGQGGEQYF.

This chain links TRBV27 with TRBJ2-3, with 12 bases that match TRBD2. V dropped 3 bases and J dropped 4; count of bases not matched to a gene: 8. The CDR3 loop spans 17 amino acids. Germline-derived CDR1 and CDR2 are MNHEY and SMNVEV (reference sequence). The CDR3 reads CASSFLRASGRADTQYF. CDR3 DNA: TGTGCCAGCAGTTTCCTTCGGGCTAGCGGGAGGGCAGATACGCAGTATTTT.

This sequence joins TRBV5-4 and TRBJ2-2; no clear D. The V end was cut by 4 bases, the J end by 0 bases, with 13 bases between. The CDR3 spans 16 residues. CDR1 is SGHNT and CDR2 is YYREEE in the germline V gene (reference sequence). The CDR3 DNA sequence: TGTGCCAGCAGCCCCCCGGGCGGTGCGAACACCGGGGAGCTGTTTTTT. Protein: CASSPPGGANTGELFF.

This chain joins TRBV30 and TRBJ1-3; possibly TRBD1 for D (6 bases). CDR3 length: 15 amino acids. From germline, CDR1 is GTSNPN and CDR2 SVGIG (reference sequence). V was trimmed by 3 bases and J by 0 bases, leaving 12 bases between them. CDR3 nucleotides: TGTGCCTGGAGCGAAGGGACATCCTCTGGAAACACCATATATTTT. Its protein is CAWSEGTSSGNTIYF.

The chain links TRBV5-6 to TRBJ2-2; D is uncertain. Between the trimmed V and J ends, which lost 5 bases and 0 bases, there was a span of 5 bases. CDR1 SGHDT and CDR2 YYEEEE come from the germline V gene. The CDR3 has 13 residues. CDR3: CASRTANTGELFF. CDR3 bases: TGTGCCAGCAGGACTGCGAACACCGGGGAGCTGTTTTTT.

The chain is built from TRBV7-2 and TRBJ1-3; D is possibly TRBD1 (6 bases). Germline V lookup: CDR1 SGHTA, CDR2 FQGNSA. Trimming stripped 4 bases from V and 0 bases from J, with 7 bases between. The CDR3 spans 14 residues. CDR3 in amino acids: CASSSRGSGNTIYF. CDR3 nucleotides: TGTGCCAGCAGCTCCAGGGGCTCTGGAAACACCATATATTTT. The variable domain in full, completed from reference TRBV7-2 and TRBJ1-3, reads GAGVSQSPSNKVTEKGKDVELRCDPISGHTALYWYRQSLGQGLEFLIYFQGNSAPDKSGLPSDRFSAERTGGSVSTLTIQRTQQEDSAVYLCASSSRGSGNTIYFGEGSWLTVV.

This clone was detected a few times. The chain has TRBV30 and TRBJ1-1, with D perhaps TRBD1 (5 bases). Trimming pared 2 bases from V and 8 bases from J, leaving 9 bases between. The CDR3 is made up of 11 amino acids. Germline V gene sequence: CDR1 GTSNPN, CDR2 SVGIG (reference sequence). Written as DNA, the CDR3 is TGTGCCTGGAGTCTAAACAGGGAAGCTTTCTTT. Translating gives CAWSLNREAFF.

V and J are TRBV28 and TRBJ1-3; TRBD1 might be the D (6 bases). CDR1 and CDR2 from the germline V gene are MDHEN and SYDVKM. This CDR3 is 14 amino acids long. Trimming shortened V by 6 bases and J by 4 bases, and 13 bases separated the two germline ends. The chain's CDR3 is CASRPQGSGNTIYF. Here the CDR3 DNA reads TGTGCCAGCAGGCCCCAGGGGTCAGGAAACACCATATATTTT.

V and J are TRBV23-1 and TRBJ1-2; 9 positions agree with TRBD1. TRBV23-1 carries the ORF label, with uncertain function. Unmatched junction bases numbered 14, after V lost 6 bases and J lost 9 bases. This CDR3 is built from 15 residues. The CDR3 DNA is TGCGCCAGCAGGTACCCCGGGACAGGGTGGGTTCGCTACACCTTC. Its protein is CASRYPGTGWVRYTF.

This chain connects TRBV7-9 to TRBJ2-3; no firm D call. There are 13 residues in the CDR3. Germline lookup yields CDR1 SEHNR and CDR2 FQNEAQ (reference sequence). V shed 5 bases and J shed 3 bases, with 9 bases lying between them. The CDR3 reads CASSITVTDTQYF. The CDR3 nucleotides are TGTGCCAGCAGCATAACAGTAACAGATACGCAGTATTTT.

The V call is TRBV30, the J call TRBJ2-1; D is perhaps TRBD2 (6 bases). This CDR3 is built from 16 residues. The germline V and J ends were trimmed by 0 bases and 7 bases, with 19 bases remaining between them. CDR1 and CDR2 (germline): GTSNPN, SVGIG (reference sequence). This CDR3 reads CAWSVLGREPGNEQFF. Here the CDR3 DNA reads TGTGCCTGGAGTGTACTGGGGCGGGAACCCGGGAATGAGCAGTTCTTC.

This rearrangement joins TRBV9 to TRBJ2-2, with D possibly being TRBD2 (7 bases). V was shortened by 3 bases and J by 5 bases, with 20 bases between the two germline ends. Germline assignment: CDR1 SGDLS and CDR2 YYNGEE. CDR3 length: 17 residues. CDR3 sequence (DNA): TGTGCCAGCAGCGGCGGGAGCGCCTTAGGGGGGACCGGGGAGCTGTTTTTT. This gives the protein CASSGGSALGGTGELFF.

The CDR3 DNA is TGCGCCAGCAGCTTGCTGGGACTAGCGGGAGTTGGCACCGGGGAGCTGTTTTTT. Amino acid sequence: CASSLLGLAGVGTGELFF. The chain is built from TRBV5-1 and TRBJ2-2; 14 bases agree with TRBD2. Germline V gene data show CDR1 as SGHRS and CDR2 as YFSETQ. V trimming: 1 base; J trimming: 4 bases; junction bases outside the gene matches: 6. The CDR3 extends over 18 amino acids.

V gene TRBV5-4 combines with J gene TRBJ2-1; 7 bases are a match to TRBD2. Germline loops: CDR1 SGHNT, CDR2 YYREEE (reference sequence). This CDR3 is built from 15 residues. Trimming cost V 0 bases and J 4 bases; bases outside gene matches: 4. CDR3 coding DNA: TGTGCCAGCAGCTTGGTGGCGGGAGAATACAATGAGCAGTTCTTC. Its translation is CASSLVAGEYNEQFF.